The present entry profiles one TCR beta chain with its context. Assay: immunoSEQ multiplex PCR; the TCRdb copy retains only in-frame clones and omits some. The sample contains about 53,000 clones, roughly 85% of which appear only once. The sample originates from a study of blood T cell repertoires in COVID-19. The germline CDR1 and CDR2 sequences are LNHDA and SQIVND (reference sequence). The CDR3 covers 16 residues. V lost 6 bases to trimming and J lost 1 base, with 16 bases between them. Sequencing was performed on peripheral blood. The TCR sequence derives from a man older than 75 with acute or convalescent COVID-19. The chain links TRBV19 to TRBJ1-5; D is uncertain. This CDR3 reads CASSPPPGWSNQPQHF. In DNA, the CDR3 is TGTGCCAGTAGCCCTCCCCCTGGCTGGAGCAATCAGCCCCAGCATTTT.